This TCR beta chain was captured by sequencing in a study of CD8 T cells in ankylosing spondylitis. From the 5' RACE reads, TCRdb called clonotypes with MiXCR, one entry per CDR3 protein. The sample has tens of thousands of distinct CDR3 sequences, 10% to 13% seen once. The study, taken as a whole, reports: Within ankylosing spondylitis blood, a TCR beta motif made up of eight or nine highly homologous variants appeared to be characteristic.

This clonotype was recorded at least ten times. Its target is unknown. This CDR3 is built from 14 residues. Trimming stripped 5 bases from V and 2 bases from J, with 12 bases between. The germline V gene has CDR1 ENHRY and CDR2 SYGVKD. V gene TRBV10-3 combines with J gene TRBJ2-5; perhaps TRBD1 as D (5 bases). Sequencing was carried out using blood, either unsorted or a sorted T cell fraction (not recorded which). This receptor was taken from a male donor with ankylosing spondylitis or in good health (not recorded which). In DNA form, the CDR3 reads TGTGCCATCAGTTTAAGGGGATCGCAAGAGACCCAGTACTTC. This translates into CAISLRGSQETQYF.